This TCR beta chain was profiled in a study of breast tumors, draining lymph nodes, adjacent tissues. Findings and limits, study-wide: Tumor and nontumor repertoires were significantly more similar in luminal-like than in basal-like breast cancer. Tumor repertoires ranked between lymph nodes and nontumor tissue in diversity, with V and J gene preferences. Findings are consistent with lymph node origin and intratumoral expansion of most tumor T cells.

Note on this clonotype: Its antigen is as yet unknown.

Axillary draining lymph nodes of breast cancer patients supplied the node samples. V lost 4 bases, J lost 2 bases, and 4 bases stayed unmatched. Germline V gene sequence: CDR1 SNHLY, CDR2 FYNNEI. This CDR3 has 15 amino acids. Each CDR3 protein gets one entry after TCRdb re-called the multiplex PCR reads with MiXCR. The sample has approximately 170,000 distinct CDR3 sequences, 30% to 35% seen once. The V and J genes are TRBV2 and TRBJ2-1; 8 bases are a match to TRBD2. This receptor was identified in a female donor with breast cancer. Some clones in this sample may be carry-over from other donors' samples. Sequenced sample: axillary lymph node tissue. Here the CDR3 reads CASSANSGTYNEQFF. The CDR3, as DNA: TGTGCCAGCAGTGCAAATAGCGGGACCTACAATGAGCAGTTCTTC.